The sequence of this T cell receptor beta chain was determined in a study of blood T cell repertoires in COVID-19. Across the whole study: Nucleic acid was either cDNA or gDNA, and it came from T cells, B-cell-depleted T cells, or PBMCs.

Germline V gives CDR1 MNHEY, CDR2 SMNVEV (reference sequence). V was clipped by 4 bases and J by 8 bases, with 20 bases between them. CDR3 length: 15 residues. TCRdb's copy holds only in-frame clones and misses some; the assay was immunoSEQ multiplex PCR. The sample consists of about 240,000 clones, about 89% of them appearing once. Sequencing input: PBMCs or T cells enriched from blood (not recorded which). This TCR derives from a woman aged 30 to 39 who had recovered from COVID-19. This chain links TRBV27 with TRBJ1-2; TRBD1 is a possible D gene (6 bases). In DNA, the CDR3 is TGTGCCAGCAGTTACGGGCGGGAGCAACAGGGCGGCTACACCTTC. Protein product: CASSYGREQQGGYTF.